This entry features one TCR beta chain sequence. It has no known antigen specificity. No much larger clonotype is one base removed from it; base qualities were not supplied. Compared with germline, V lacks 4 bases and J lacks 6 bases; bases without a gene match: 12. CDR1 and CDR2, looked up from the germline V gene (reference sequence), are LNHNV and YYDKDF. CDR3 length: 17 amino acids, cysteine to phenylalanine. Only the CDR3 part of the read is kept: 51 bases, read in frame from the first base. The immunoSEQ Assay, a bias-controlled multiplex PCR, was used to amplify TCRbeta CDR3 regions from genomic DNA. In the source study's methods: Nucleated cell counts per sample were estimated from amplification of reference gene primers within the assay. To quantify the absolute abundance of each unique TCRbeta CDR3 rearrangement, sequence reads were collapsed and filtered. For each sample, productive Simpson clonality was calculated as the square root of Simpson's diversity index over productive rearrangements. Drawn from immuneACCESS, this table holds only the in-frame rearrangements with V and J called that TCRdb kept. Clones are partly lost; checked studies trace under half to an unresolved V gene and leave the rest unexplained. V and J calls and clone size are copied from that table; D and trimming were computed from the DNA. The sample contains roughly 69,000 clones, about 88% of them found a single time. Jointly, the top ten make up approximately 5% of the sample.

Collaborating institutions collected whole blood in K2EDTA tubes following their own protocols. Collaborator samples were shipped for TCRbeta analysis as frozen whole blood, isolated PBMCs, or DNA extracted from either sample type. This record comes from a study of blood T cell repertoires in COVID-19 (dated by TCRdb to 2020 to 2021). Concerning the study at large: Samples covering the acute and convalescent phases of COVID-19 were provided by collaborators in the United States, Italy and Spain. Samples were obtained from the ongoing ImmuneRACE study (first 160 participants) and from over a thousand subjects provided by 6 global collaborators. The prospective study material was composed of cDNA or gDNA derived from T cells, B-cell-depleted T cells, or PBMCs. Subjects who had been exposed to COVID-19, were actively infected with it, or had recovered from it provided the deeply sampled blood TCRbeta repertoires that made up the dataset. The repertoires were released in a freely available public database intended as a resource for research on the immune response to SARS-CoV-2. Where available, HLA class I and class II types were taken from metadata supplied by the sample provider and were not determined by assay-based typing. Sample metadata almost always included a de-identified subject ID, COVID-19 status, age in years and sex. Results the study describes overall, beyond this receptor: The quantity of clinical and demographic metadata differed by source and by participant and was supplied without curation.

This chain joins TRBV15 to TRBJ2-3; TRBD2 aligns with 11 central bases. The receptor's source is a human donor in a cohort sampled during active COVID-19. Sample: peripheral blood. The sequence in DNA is TGTGCCACCAGCAAGAAAACACTAGCGGGAGTTTCTGATACGCAGTATTTT. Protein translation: CATSKKTLAGVSDTQYF.